This paragraph reports one TCR beta chain. Its cognate antigen is unknown. This sample was taken from a study of blood T cells in healthy people across ages. Overall study results and limits: Roughly linear age-related decline in beta diversity appeared, significant by age about 40.

Sample donors were healthy Caucasian individuals that came from Russia, aged roughly 6 to 100. It was with a sample-barcoded 5' primer and a J-beta primer mix that a second PCR of roughly 7 to 12 cycles was run. TCRdb called the 5' RACE reads again in MiXCR, with one record for every CDR3 protein. The data show more than 900,000 distinct CDR3 sequences, under 30% seen once. Separately, the same data were catalogued under a study of T cells of mothers and their children. As that study records: Addition of sample barcodes and 2-4 random nucleotides occurred through the M1S primer of the second PCR. Unrelated pairs and related pairs have their TCR recombination output shaped similarly by thymic selection.

This TCR was recovered from a girl aged 2 to 10 in good health. Sequences were obtained from blood.

The CDR3 DNA reads TGTGCCAGCAGCCAGGATTCGAGGGACGCTAAGTACTTC. Protein: CASSQDSRDAKYF. The rearrangement joins TRBV3-1 to TRBJ2-5, with D perhaps TRBD1 or TRBD2 (5 bases each). CDR1 and CDR2 from the germline V gene are LGHDT and YNNKEL (reference sequence). With 3 bases removed from V and 12 bases from J, the gap between germline ends came to 17 bases. The CDR3 has 13 residues.